This TCR beta chain was captured in a study of molecular identifiers for immune sequencing clone quantification. Naive CD8 library inputs spanned roughly 17,000 to 1,100,000 sorted cells and 10%, 30% or 50% RNA. For naive CD8 T cells, sorting used the CD8+CD4-CCR7+CD45RA+ phenotype. The CDR3 length is 14 residues. V shed 0 bases, J shed 4 bases, and the junction held 4 bases outside the gene matches. Germline V gene data show CDR1 as SGHDT and CDR2 as YYEEEE. It was with previously described methods and listed TCR primers that bulk TCR libraries were made. Each CDR3 protein gets one entry after TCRdb re-called the PCR reads with MiXCR. Of 100,000 or so distinct CDR3 sequences listed, 21% are singletons. This clonotype was found many times. Its antigen is undetermined. Study-wide points: Spiked Jurkat TCR RNA equivalent to one cell was reportedly detectable in about 900,000 naive cells.

Source material: naive CD8+ T cells from blood, with Jurkat cell RNA spiked in. The subset is: FACS-sorted CD8+CD4-CCR7+CD45RA+ naive T cells. The TCR comes from a human donor in good health. Some libraries in this study had Jurkat cell RNA spiked in. This chain joins TRBV5-6 and TRBJ2-7; the match to TRBD2 covers 7 bases. The CDR3 spells CASSLARESYEQYF. CDR3 nucleotides: TGTGCCAGCAGCTTGGCGCGGGAGAGTTACGAGCAGTACTTC.